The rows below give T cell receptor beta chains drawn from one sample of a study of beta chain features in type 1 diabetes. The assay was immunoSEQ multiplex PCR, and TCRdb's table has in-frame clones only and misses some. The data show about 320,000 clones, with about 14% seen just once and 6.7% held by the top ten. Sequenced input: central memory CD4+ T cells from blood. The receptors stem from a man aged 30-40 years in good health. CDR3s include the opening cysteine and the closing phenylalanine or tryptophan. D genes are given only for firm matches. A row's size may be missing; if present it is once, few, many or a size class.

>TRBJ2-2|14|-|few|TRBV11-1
CASSQGIDTGELFF
TGTGCCAGCAGCCAGGGGATCGACACCGGGGAGCTGTTTTTT
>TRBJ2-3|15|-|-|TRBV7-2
CASTSGARNTDTQYF
TGTGCCAGCACCTCCGGGGCCAGAAACACAGATACGCAGTATTTT
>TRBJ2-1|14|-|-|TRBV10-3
CASSLANSYNEQFF
TGTGCCAGCAGTTTGGCCAACTCCTACAATGAGCAGTTCTTC
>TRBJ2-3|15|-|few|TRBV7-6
CASSLKIRSPDTQYF
TGTGCCAGCAGCCTAAAGATTCGGTCGCCAGATACGCAGTATTTT
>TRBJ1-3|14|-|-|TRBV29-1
CSARVWSSGNTIYF
TGCAGCGCCCGCGTCTGGAGCTCTGGAAACACCATATATTTT
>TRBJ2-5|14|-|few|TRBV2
CASSGHVDPGAQYF
TGTGCCAGCAGCGGACACGTAGACCCAGGGGCCCAGTACTTC
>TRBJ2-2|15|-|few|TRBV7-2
CASSLRHSNTGELFF
TGTGCCAGCAGCTTACGTCACTCTAACACCGGGGAGCTGTTTTTT
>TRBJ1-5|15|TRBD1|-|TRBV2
CASSPGTAKVQPQHF
TGTGCCAGCAGCCCCGGGACAGCAAAAGTTCAGCCCCAGCATTTT
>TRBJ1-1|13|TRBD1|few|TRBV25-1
CASSTRTGAEAFF
TGTGCCAGCAGTACACGGACAGGGGCTGAAGCTTTCTTT
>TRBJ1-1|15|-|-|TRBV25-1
CASSEDRTESTEAFF
TGTGCCAGCAGTGAAGACAGGACAGAGAGCACTGAAGCTTTCTTT
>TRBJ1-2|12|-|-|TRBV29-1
CSVGGENYGYTF
TGCAGCGTGGGGGGAGAGAACTATGGCTACACCTTC
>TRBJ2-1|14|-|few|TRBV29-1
CSVSLGGLENEQFF
TGCAGCGTCTCACTAGGGGGGTTGGAAAATGAGCAGTTCTTC
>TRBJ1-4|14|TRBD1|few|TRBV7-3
CASSLDRGNEKLFF
TGTGCCAGCAGCCTTGACAGGGGGAATGAAAAACTGTTTTTT
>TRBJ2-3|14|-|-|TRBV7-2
CASSRWASTDTQYF
TGTGCCAGCAGCCGTTGGGCGAGCACAGATACGCAGTATTTT
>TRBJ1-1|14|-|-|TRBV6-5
CASMGSWAPVKAFF
TGTGCCAGCATGGGGTCTTGGGCGCCGGTGAAAGCTTTCTTT
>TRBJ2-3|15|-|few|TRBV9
CASSVATGSTDTQYF
TGTGCCAGCAGCGTAGCTACGGGGAGCACAGATACGCAGTATTTT
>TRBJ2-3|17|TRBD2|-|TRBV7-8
CASSPGLAGGPADTQYF
TGTGCCAGCAGCCCAGGACTAGCGGGGGGGCCCGCAGATACGCAGTATTTT
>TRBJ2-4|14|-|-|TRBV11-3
CASSKGMPQNIQYF
TGTGCCAGCAGCAAGGGGATGCCCCAAAACATTCAGTACTTC
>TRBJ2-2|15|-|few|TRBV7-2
CASSLGLANTGELFF
TGTGCCAGCAGCTTGGGGCTAGCTAACACCGGGGAGCTGTTTTTT
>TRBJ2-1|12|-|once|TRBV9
CASSFISNEQFF
TGTGCCAGCAGCTTCATTAGCAATGAGCAGTTCTTC
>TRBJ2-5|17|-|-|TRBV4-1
CASSQDRGNQVQETQYF
TGCGCCAGCAGCCAAGATAGAGGGAATCAGGTCCAAGAGACCCAGTACTTC
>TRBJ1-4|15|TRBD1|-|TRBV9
CASSGTGGTGEKLFF
TGTGCCAGCAGCGGGACAGGGGGCACAGGCGAAAAACTGTTTTTT
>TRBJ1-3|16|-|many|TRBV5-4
CASSTAMGLSGNTIYF
TGTGCCAGCAGCACCGCTATGGGTCTCTCGGGAAACACCATATATTTT
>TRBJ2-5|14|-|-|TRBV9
CASSLGGLQETQYF
TGTGCCAGCAGCCTTGGGGGATTACAAGAGACCCAGTACTTC
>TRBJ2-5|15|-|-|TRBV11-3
CASSLGRGGIETQYF
TGTGCCAGCAGCTTAGGACGGGGAGGAATCGAGACCCAGTACTTC
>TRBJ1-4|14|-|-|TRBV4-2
CASSLGGVHEKLFF
TGTGCCAGCAGCCTCGGGGGGGTACATGAAAAACTGTTTTTT
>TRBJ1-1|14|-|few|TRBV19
CASSIGNINTEAFF
TGTGCCAGTAGTATAGGGAATATAAACACTGAAGCTTTCTTT
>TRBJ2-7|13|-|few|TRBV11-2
CASSPDRPYEQYF
TGTGCCAGCAGCCCAGACAGGCCGTACGAGCAGTACTTC
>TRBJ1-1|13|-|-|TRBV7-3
CASSLGRSAEAFF
TGTGCCAGCAGCTTGGGGCGGAGCGCTGAAGCTTTCTTT
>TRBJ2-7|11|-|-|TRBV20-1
CSARGRHEQYF
TGCAGTGCTAGAGGGCGACACGAGCAGTACTTC
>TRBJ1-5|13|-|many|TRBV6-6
CASSYFPGQPQHF
TGTGCCAGCAGTTACTTCCCGGGGCAGCCCCAGCATTTT
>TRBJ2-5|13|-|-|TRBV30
CAWSWRFQETQYF
TGTGCCTGGAGTTGGCGATTCCAAGAGACCCAGTACTTC
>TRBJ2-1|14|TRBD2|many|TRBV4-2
CASSHERDYNEQFF
TGTGCCAGCAGCCACGAGCGGGATTACAATGAGCAGTTCTTC
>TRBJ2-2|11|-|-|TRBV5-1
CASSTTGELFF
TGCGCCAGCTCAACTACCGGGGAGCTGTTTTTT
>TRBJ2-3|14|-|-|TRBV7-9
CASSFTGRADTQYF
TGTGCCAGCAGCTTCACCGGGAGAGCAGATACGCAGTATTTT
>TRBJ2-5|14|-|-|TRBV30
CAWSVGQLQETQYF
TGTGCCTGGAGTGTAGGACAGCTCCAAGAGACCCAGTACTTC
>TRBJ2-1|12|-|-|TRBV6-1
CASSDGYNEQFF
TGTGCCAGCAGTGACGGGTACAATGAGCAGTTCTTC
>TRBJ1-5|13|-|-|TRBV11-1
CASSPRRGQPQHF
TGTGCCAGCAGCCCGCGGAGGGGACAGCCCCAGCATTTT
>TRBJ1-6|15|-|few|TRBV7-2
CASSLGGIDNSPLHF
TGTGCCAGCAGCTTAGGCGGCATTGATAATTCACCCCTCCACTTT
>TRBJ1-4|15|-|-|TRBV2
CASRSWDGLNEKLFF
TGTGCCAGCAGATCTTGGGACGGGTTGAATGAAAAACTGTTTTTT
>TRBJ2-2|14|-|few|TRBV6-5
CASSYSRGTGELFF
TGTGCCAGCAGTTACTCGAGGGGCACCGGGGAGCTGTTTTTT
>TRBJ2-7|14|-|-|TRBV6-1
CASSPSRTAYEQYF
TGTGCCAGCAGTCCCTCTAGGACAGCCTACGAGCAGTACTTC
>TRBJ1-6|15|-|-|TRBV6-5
CASIPRNGLGSPLHF
TGTGCCAGCATCCCCAGGAATGGATTGGGTTCACCCCTCCACTTT
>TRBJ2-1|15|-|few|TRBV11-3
CASSLDMKMNNEQFF
TGTGCCAGCAGCTTAGATATGAAGATGAACAATGAGCAGTTCTTC
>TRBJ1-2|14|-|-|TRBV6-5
CASSKPGEKRGYTF
TGTGCCAGCAGTAAACCGGGAGAGAAGAGAGGCTACACCTTC
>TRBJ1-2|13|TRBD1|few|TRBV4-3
CASSQGQGYGYTF
TGCGCCAGCAGCCAGGGACAGGGCTATGGCTACACCTTC
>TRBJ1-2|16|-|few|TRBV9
CASSMGRTLANYGYTF
TGTGCCAGCAGCATGGGGAGGACTCTGGCTAACTATGGCTACACCTTC
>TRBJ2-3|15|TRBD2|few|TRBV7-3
CASSLGLAGVDTQYF
TGTGCCAGCAGCCTGGGACTAGCGGGAGTAGATACGCAGTATTTT
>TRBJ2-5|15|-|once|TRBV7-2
CASSLEWRVGETQYF
TGTGCCAGCAGCTTAGAATGGAGGGTCGGGGAGACCCAGTACTTC
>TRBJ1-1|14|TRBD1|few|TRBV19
CASSPDRFFTEAFF
TGTGCCAGTAGTCCGGACAGGTTCTTCACTGAAGCTTTCTTT
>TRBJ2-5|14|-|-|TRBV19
CASSPRDTQETQYF
TGTGCCAGTAGCCCCCGGGACACACAAGAGACCCAGTACTTC